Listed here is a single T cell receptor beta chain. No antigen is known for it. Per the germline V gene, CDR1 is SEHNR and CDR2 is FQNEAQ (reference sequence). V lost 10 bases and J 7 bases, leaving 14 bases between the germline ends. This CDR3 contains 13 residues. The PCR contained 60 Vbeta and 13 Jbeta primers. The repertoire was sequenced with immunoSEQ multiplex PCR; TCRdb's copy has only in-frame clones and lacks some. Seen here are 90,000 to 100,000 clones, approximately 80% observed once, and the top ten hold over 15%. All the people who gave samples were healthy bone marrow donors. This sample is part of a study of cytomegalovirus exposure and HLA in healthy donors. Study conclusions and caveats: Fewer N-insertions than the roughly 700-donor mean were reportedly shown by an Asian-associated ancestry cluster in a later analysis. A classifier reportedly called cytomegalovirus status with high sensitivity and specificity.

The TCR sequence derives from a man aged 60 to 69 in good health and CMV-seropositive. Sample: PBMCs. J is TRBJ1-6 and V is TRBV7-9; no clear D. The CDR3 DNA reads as TGTGCCACCGCAGCGAAGCCAAATTCACCCCTCCACTTT. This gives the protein CATAAKPNSPLHF.